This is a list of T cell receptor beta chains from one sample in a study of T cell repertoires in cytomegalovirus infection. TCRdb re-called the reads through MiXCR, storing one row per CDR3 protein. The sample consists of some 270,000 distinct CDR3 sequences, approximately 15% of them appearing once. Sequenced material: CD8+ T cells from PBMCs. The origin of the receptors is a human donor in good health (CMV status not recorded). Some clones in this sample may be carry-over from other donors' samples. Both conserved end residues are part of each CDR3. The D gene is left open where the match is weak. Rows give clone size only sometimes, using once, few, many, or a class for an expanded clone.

CASSQVDGSSYEQYF | TGCGCCAGCAGCCAAGTTGACGGGAGCTCCTACGAGCAGTACTTC | TRBV4-1 | - | TRBJ2-7 | few
CATSPHQGQETQYF | TGTGCCACCAGTCCGCACCAGGGACAAGAGACCCAGTACTTC | TRBV24-1 | - | TRBJ2-5 | -
CASSLEGGLGPGNTIYF | TGTGCCAGCAGCTTAGAGGGCGGGTTGGGCCCTGGAAACACCATATATTTT | TRBV7-2 | - | TRBJ1-3 | many
CASRPAVFYGYTF | TGTGCCAGCAGGCCGGCCGTGTTCTATGGCTACACCTTC | TRBV27 | - | TRBJ1-2 | few
CASSVLRLASGGKYNEQFF | TGTGCCAGCAGTGTTTTGAGATTGGCTAGCGGGGGAAAATACAATGAGCAGTTCTTC | TRBV2 | TRBD2 | TRBJ2-1 | -
CASSHIGRAYEQYF | TGTGCCAGCAGCCATATCGGCAGGGCCTACGAGCAGTACTTC | TRBV7-2 | - | TRBJ2-7 | many
CASSQVGADEAFF | TGCGCCAGCAGCCAAGTCGGGGCGGATGAAGCTTTCTTT | TRBV4-1 | - | TRBJ1-1 | -
CASSPQQISSTDTQYF | TGTGCCAGCAGTCCCCAACAGATTTCTAGCACAGATACGCAGTATTTT | TRBV28 | - | TRBJ2-3 | -
CASSLVSSYNEQLF | TGTGCCAGTAGCCTCGTTAGCTCCTACAATGAGCAGCTCTTC | TRBV19 | - | TRBJ2-1 | -
CASSLEKHRVRVGTDTQYF | TGTGCCAGCAGCTTAGAAAAACACCGGGTCAGGGTAGGCACAGATACGCAGTATTTT | TRBV7-2 | - | TRBJ2-3 | -
CASSQDRGVVYYGYTF | TGCGCCAGCAGCCAAGATCGGGGGGTCGTGTACTATGGCTACACCTTC | TRBV4-3 | - | TRBJ1-2 | few
CAITEGRSRYSNQPQHF | TGTGCCATCACGGAAGGACGGTCCCGTTATAGCAATCAGCCCCAGCATTTT | TRBV10-3 | - | TRBJ1-5 | many
CASSGKGASYGYTF | TGTGCCAGTAGCGGGAAGGGGGCTTCCTATGGCTACACCTTC | TRBV19 | TRBD1 | TRBJ1-2 | many
CASSTQDSGNSPLHF | TGTGCCAGCAGCACCCAAGACAGCGGCAATTCACCCCTCCACTTT | TRBV12-3/TRBV12-4 | - | TRBJ1-6 | many
CASSLVGPGSPYEQYF | TGTGCCAGCAGCTTAGTTGGCCCCGGCTCCCCCTACGAGCAGTACTTC | TRBV7-8 | - | TRBJ2-7 | many
CASSQDRGTNEQYF | TGCGCCAGCAGCCAAGATAGGGGCACTAACGAGCAGTACTTC | TRBV4-1 | - | TRBJ2-7 | many
CASSLEGSGDPRQFF | TGTGCCAGCAGCTTAGAGGGGTCCGGGGACCCAAGGCAGTTCTTC | TRBV7-9 | - | TRBJ2-1 | many
CASSLGGFSGNTIYF | TGTGCCAGCAGCTTAGGAGGTTTCTCTGGAAACACCATATATTTT | TRBV5-6 | - | TRBJ1-3 | few
CSASAAHPRDSSWNTEAFF | TGCAGTGCTAGTGCCGCCCACCCTAGGGACAGCAGCTGGAACACTGAAGCTTTCTTT | TRBV20-1 | TRBD1 | TRBJ1-1 | -
CASSAGQNNYGYTF | TGTGCCAGCAGTGCCGGACAGAATAACTATGGCTACACCTTC | TRBV2 | - | TRBJ1-2 | few
CSATDSLGNTGELFF | TGCAGTGCTACCGACTCTTTGGGGAACACCGGGGAGCTGTTTTTT | TRBV20-1 | - | TRBJ2-2 | many
CASSELGLAEAFF | TGTGCCAGCAGTGAATTGGGGTTAGCTGAAGCTTTCTTT | TRBV6-1 | - | TRBJ1-1 | few
CTSRLTGYSYEQYF | TGTACCAGCAGATTGACAGGATATTCCTACGAGCAGTACTTC | TRBV6-1 | - | TRBJ2-7 | once